One TCR beta chain is described in this entry. For TCRbeta, the library was prepared with unique molecular identifiers. TCRdb itself ran the PCR reads through MiXCR, one entry per CDR3 protein. The sample includes some 400,000 distinct CDR3 sequences, around 21% of them seen just once. This sample stems from a study of T-cell reconstitution after alpha-beta-depleted transplantation in children. The CDR3 covers 15 residues. The germline V and J ends were trimmed by 4 bases and 6 bases, with 19 bases remaining between them. The germline gives CDR1 MDHEN, CDR2 SYDVKM. V gene TRBV28 combines with J gene TRBJ2-7, with D possibly matching TRBD2 (6 bases). The TCR sequence derives from a human donor who donated a stem cell graft to a child with acute myeloid leukemia. The specimen comprised PBMCs from the stem cell graft donor, sampled from the stem cell graft. CDR3 amino acids: CASSSLPWQGGEQYF. CDR3 bases: TGTGCCAGCAGTTCACTCCCCTGGCAGGGAGGCGAGCAGTACTTC.